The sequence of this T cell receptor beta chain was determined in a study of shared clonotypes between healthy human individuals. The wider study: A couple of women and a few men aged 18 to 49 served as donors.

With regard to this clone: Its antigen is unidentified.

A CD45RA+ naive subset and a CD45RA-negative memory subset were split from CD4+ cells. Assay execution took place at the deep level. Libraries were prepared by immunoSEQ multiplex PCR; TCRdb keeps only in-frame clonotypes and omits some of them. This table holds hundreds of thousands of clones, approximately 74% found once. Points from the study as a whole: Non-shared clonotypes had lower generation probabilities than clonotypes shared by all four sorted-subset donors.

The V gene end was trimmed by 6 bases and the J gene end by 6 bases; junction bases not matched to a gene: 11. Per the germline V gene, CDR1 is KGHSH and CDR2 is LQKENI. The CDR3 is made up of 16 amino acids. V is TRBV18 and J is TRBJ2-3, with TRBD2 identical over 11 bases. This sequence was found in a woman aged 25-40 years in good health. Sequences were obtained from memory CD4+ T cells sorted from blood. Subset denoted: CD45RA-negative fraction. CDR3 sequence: CASSPNSGRGSDTQYF. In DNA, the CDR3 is TGTGCCAGCTCGCCCAATAGCGGGAGGGGATCGGATACGCAGTATTTT.